One sample yielded the 23 T cell receptor beta chains listed below, sequenced in a study of CD8 T cells in ankylosing spondylitis. MiXCR, applied by TCRdb to the 5' RACE reads, yields one record per CDR3 protein. The data show some 87,000 distinct CDR3 sequences, about 9% seen once. Sequencing used blood, either unsorted or a sorted T cell fraction (not recorded which). The origin of the receptors is a male donor with ankylosing spondylitis or in good health (not recorded which).

This clonotype showed up just a few times. The V gene is TRBV12-3 or TRBV12-4, the J gene TRBJ2-3; TRBD2 agrees at 11 bases. J gave up 9 bases and V 4 bases, and 15 bases lay outside the gene matches. The CDR3 is made up of 17 amino acids. The CDR3 reads CASSSPTSGASGWTQYF. The CDR3 region has the DNA TGTGCCAGCAGTTCACCGACTAGCGGGGCCTCCGGATGGACGCAGTATTTT.

At least ten counts were recorded for this clonotype. The J gene is TRBJ2-1, the V gene TRBV12-3 or TRBV12-4, with D possibly being TRBD2 (6 bases). V was pared by 2 bases and J by 8 bases, with 13 bases between. The CDR3 extends over 14 amino acids. The CDR3 coding sequence is TGTGCCAGCAGTTTAAATGGCGGGGCCTATGAGCAGTTCTTC. Its translation is CASSLNGGAYEQFF.

At least ten counts were recorded for this clonotype. V is TRBV23-1 and J is TRBJ2-7, with TRBD1 as a possible D gene (5 bases). TRBV23-1 is an ORF, with its function uncertain. This CDR3 has 13 amino acids. The V gene lost 8 bases and the J gene lost 2 bases, with 13 bases spanning the gap. CDR3 nucleotide sequence: TGCGCCAGCCGGAAAGACAGTCCCTACGAGCAGTACTTC. The encoded protein is CASRKDSPYEQYF.

This clonotype appeared many times. V is TRBV5-1 and J is TRBJ2-1, with no clear D. The CDR3 sequence is 12 residues long. V lost 0 bases and J lost 11, with 9 bases in between. Per the germline V gene, CDR1 is SGHRS and CDR2 is YFSETQ. The CDR3 region is CASSLVEAKQFF. CDR3 nucleotides: TGCGCCAGCAGCTTGGTTGAGGCTAAGCAGTTCTTC. Full variable domain (outside the CDR3, taken from reference TRBV5-1 and TRBJ2-1): KAGVTQTPRYLIKTRGQQVTLSCSPISGHRSVSWYQQTPGQGLQFLFEYFSETQRNKGNFPGRFSGRQFSNSRSEMNVSTLELGDSALYLCASSLVEAKQFFGPGTRLTVL.

CDR3 sequence reads: CASSLNTFGAYEQYF. CDR3 in DNA: TGTGCCAGCAGCCTAAACACTTTTGGAGCCTACGAGCAGTACTTC. The chain is built from TRBV11-2 and TRBJ2-7; the D is unclear. The germline V gene has CDR1 SGHAT and CDR2 FQNNGV. The V end lost 5 bases, the J end lost 2 bases, and 16 bases lay between the germline ends. The CDR3 is 15 residues long. The whole variable domain, remainder taken from reference TRBV11-2 and TRBJ2-7, is EAGVAQSPRYKIIEKRQSVAFWCNPISGHATLYWYQQILGQGPKLLIQFQNNGVVDDSQLPKDRFSAERLKGVDSTLKIQPAKLEDSAVYLCASSLNTFGAYEQYFGPGTRLTVT.

The table lists this clonotype with many counts. The chain is built from TRBV10-3 and TRBJ2-3; D is unclear. The germline V and J ends were trimmed by 6 bases and 4 bases, with 14 bases remaining between them. CDR3 length equals 14 residues. Germline loops: CDR1 ENHRY, CDR2 SYGVKD. CDR3 nucleotide sequence: TGTGCCATCAGAACGGACCTTGGTGCAGATACGCAGTATTTT. Protein: CAIRTDLGADTQYF.

This clonotype was observed many times. CDR3 sequence: CASSGSGGYNEQFF. CDR3 DNA: TGTGCCAGCAGTGGTAGCGGGGGCTACAATGAGCAGTTCTTC. This chain uses TRBV28 with TRBJ2-1; 9 nucleotides agree with TRBD2. The CDR3 has 14 residues. The germline gives CDR1 MDHEN, CDR2 SYDVKM. V lost 5 bases and J lost 3; bases outside the gene matches: 2.

This clonotype appeared many times. This chain connects TRBV3-1 to TRBJ1-1, with 8 nucleotides matching TRBD1. With 2 bases clipped from V and 4 bases from J, the junction kept 3 bases outside the gene matches. CDR3 length: 14 amino acids. CDR1 and CDR2 from the germline V gene are LGHDT and YNNKEL (reference sequence). Here the CDR3 reads CASSQLQGGTEAFF. CDR3 coding DNA: TGTGCCAGCAGCCAACTACAGGGGGGCACTGAAGCTTTCTTT. Full variable domain (outside the CDR3, taken from reference TRBV3-1 and TRBJ1-1): DTAVSQTPKYLVTQMGNDKSIKCEQNLGHDTMYWYKQDSKKFLKIMFSYNNKELIINETVPNRFSPKSPDKAHLNLHINSLELGDSAVYFCASSQLQGGTEAFFGQGTRLTVV.

This clonotype was found many times. The chain employs TRBV5-1 and TRBJ1-1; 8 bases align to TRBD1. Germline CDR1 reads SGHRS; CDR2 reads YFSETQ. The CDR3 is 16 amino acids. The junction had 14 bases not matched to a gene; V was cut back by 6 bases and J by 4 bases. CDR3 protein: CASTEGHRGSGTEAFF. The CDR3 nucleotides are TGCGCCAGCACCGAGGGCCACAGGGGGTCCGGCACTGAAGCTTTCTTT.

Turning to this clonotype: Sequence at one end of the junction differs from germline and may be a read error. The chain is built from TRBV2 and TRBJ2-1, with TRBD2 matching 7 bases. The CDR3 extends over 16 amino acids. CDR1 and CDR2 from the germline V gene are SNHLY and FYNNEI. The CDR3 nucleotides are TGTGTCAGCAGTGAAGGAGGAGGACTAGTTGGCAATGAGCAGTTCTTC. It translates to CVSSEGGGLVGNEQFF.

As for this clonotype: This sequence may be a read error, since a much larger clone differs from it by one base. The V gene is TRBV18, the J gene TRBJ1-2; the D is unclear. CDR1 and CDR2 (germline): KGHSH, LQKENI. Trimming left V 2 bases short and J 7 bases short, with 8 bases between. This CDR3 region has 12 residues. CDR3 residues: CASSPDGSGYTF. The CDR3 bases are TGTGCCAGCTCACCAGATGGTTCTGGCTACACCTTC.

This clonotype has at least ten counts. The chain has TRBV20-1 and TRBJ2-5, with 7 bases identical to TRBD1. Trimming at V came to 2 bases and at J to 10 bases, leaving 16 bases not matched to a gene. This CDR3 is 15 amino acids long. CDR1 is DFQATT, CDR2 SNEGSKA, per germline (reference sequence). CDR3 nucleotide sequence: TGCAGTGCTAGAAAGGGACAGCGAGCTACAGAGGTCCAGTACTTC. The encoded protein is CSARKGQRATEVQYF.

The table lists this clonotype with many counts. The rearrangement uses TRBV21-1 and TRBJ2-7; whether TRBD1, the table's D call, matches the DNA was not checked. TRBV21-1 corresponds to a pseudogene. The CDR3 loop spans 15 amino acids. CDR3 protein: CASSKARDRGDEQYF. CDR3 DNA: TGTGCCAGCAGCAAAGCGCGGGACAGGGGGGACGAGCAGTACTTC.

There are a few counts of this clonotype. This chain uses TRBV7-2 with TRBJ2-7, with TRBD2 identical over 10 bases. Losses at the gene ends were 4 bases for V and 5 bases for J; bases not matched to a gene: 8. The germline V gene encodes CDR1 SGHTA and CDR2 FQGNSA. This CDR3 spans 15 amino acids. In DNA form, the CDR3 reads TGTGCCAGCAGCTCAGCTAGCGGGGGATCCCACGAGCAGTACTTC. It yields the protein CASSSASGGSHEQYF.

This clonotype has a count of ten or more. The chain combines TRBV25-1 with TRBJ1-2; possibly TRBD1 for D (6 bases). Trimming left V 0 bases short and J 4 bases short, with 12 bases between. The CDR3 is 15 residues long. CDR1 and CDR2 (germline): MGHDK, SYGVNS. The CDR3: CASSEYRDTFYGYTF. CDR3 bases: TGTGCCAGCAGTGAATACAGGGACACTTTCTATGGCTACACCTTC.

This clonotype was seen more than once but under ten times. This sequence joins TRBV7-6 and TRBJ2-2; 8 nucleotides align to TRBD1. This CDR3 is built from 14 residues. The V and J ends lost 6 bases and 6 bases, in that order; junction bases with no gene match: 6. CDR1 SGHVS and CDR2 FNYEAQ come from the germline V gene. Written as DNA, the CDR3 is TGTGCCAGCAGTCAGACAGGGGCCCCCGGGGAGCTGTTTTTT. Translated: CASSQTGAPGELFF.

The rearrangement links TRBV7-8 to TRBJ1-6; 8 bases are shared with TRBD1. The CDR3 sequence is 17 residues long. Trimming cost V 5 bases and J 7 bases; bases outside gene matches: 13. The germline V gene has CDR1 SGHVS and CDR2 FQNEAQ. CDR3 in amino acids: CASSRSRQGAGNSPLHF. As DNA, the CDR3 is TGTGCCAGCAGCCGGTCTCGGCAGGGGGCTGGGAATTCACCCCTCCACTTT.

On this clonotype: Germline and junction disagree at one end, which may indicate a read error. The rearrangement joins TRBV2 to TRBJ2-1, with TRBD1 identical over 10 bases. Germline V gene sequence: CDR1 SNHLY, CDR2 FYNNEI. The CDR3 runs to 12 residues. CDR3 nucleotide sequence: TGTGCCAGCAGGGGCCCCGGGACAGGGGATGAGTTC. It codes for CASRGPGTGDEF.

The sample holds many counts of this clonotype. This chain uses TRBV12-3 or TRBV12-4 with TRBJ2-5, with D tentatively TRBD2 (6 bases). The CDR3 sequence is 14 residues long. V was clipped by 5 bases and J by 3 bases, with 13 bases between them. The CDR3 DNA reads TGTGCCAGCAGTGCTCGGGCGGGGAAAGAGACCCAGTACTTC. Protein: CASSARAGKETQYF.

This clonotype was detected ten times or more. The rearrangement uses TRBV2 and TRBJ2-7; D unclear. The CDR3 covers 12 residues. Trimming took 7 bases from V and 4 from J, leaving 11 bases between them. Germline CDR1 reads SNHLY; CDR2 reads FYNNEI. CDR3 nucleotide sequence: TGTGCCAGCATGGGAAGACCGTACGAGCAGTACTTC. Translation gives CASMGRPYEQYF.

The chain carries TRBV7-2 and TRBJ2-5; 8 bases align to TRBD2. This CDR3 has 17 residues. CDR1 SGHTA and CDR2 FQGNSA come from the germline V gene. The V and J ends lost 4 bases and 2 bases, in that order; junction bases with no gene match: 12. CDR3 protein: CASSSRTSRILQETQYF. In DNA form, the CDR3 reads TGTGCCAGCAGCTCCAGGACTAGCAGGATCCTTCAAGAGACCCAGTACTTC.

This clonotype was counted at least ten times. CDR3 DNA: TGTGCCATCAGTGAAGTTGTGATCGGGGAGCTGTTTTTT. Translated, it gives CAISEVVIGELFF. The chain carries TRBV10-3 and TRBJ2-2; D uncertain. The CDR3 length is 13 residues. Germline-derived CDR1 and CDR2 are ENHRY and SYGVKD. V was pared by 3 bases and J by 7 bases, with 9 bases between.

This clonotype was seen at least ten times. The chain carries TRBV10-3 and TRBJ2-7; D is unclear. The CDR3 consists of 16 residues. Trimming removed 0 bases at V and 2 bases at J, with 14 bases between. Germline lookup yields CDR1 ENHRY and CDR2 SYGVKD. As DNA, the CDR3 is TGTGCCATCAGTGAGTCGAGTTCGGGCAGCACCTACGAGCAGTACTTC. Encoded protein: CAISESSSGSTYEQYF.